The entry below describes one T cell receptor beta chain. Its antigen is not known. The data were taken from a study of shared clonotypes between healthy human individuals. Findings of the study overall: Clonotypes not shared had lower generation probabilities than those common to all four donors.

TCRdb keeps only in-frame clones here, not all; method: immunoSEQ multiplex PCR. The sample lists nearly 1 million clones, over 75% occurring once. Those who donated were healthy HIV-negative adults, with no recent acute infections or vaccinations reported. Trimming shortened V by 2 bases and J by 2 bases, and 9 bases separated the two germline ends. CDR3 length: 14 residues. Looked up from germline, CDR1 is MNHNY and CDR2 is SVGAGI (reference sequence). What was sequenced was memory CD4+ T cells sorted from blood. This sample's subset: CD45RA-negative fraction. This TCR was sampled from a young man in good health. The chain joins TRBV6-6 to TRBJ1-1, with a tentative D call TRBD1 (5 bases). The CDR3 region is CASSYETANTEAFF. CDR3 DNA sequence: TGTGCCAGCAGTTACGAGACAGCAAACACTGAAGCTTTCTTT.